The rows below give T cell receptor beta chains drawn from one sample of a study of control samples from healthy donors and cancer patients. TCRdb's copy holds only in-frame clones and misses some; the assay was immunoSEQ multiplex PCR. The table lists roughly 64,000 clones, about nine tenths of them singletons, with 0.95% to 1.5% in the top ten. What was sequenced was PBMCs. The receptors originated from a woman between 45 and 60 years old with colorectal cancer. Both conserved end residues are part of each CDR3. A D gene is named only where the DNA matches it firmly. For some rows the clone size is stated as once, few or many, or as a class when expanded; others skip it.

TRBJ2-1,NA,TRBV19,NA,CASSPTGAAGNEQFF,TGTGCCAGTAGCCCGACCGGGGCCGCCGGGAATGAGCAGTTCTTC
TRBJ2-7,once,TRBV10-3,NA,CAIGETLIYEQYF,TGTGCCATCGGTGAGACTCTCATCTACGAGCAGTACTTC
TRBJ1-2,NA,TRBV3-1/TRBV3-2,TRBD1,CASSREPGQGVSGYTF,TGTGCCAGCAGCCGAGAACCGGGACAGGGGGTGTCTGGCTACACCTTC
TRBJ2-1,NA,TRBV5-1,NA,CASSHPGNEQFF,TGCGCCAGCAGCCACCCGGGGAATGAGCAGTTCTTC
TRBJ1-2,once,TRBV19,TRBD1,CASSTTGDSGYTF,TGTGCCAGTAGTACTACAGGGGACAGTGGCTACACCTTC
TRBJ1-1,once,TRBV21-1,NA,CASTTDRGSTEAFF,TGTGCCAGCACTACGGATAGGGGAAGCACTGAAGCTTTCTTT
TRBJ2-1,NA,TRBV28,TRBD1,CASSRQGPRFNEQFF,TGTGCCAGCAGTCGACAGGGACCTCGATTCAATGAGCAGTTCTTC
TRBJ1-2,once,TRBV5-1,NA,CASSLSPDGPSDGYTF,TGCGCCAGCAGCTTGTCCCCCGATGGGCCGAGCGATGGCTACACCTTC
TRBJ2-7,NA,TRBV6-6,TRBD1,CASSQRTGQALREQYF,TGTGCCAGCAGTCAGCGAACTGGACAGGCCCTACGTGAGCAGTACTTC
TRBJ2-1,once,TRBV5-1,NA,CASSAGTPSSYNEQFF,TGCGCCAGCAGCGCCGGGACACCGAGCTCCTACAATGAGCAGTTCTTC
TRBJ2-7,NA,TRBV7-3,TRBD2,CASSLQGLAGGGEQYF,TGTGCCAGCAGCCTACAGGGACTAGCGGGAGGTGGGGAGCAGTACTTC
TRBJ2-7,NA,TRBV13,NA,CASSSTIYEQYF,TGTGCCAGCAGCTCAACAATATACGAGCAGTACTTC
TRBJ1-1,NA,TRBV5-1,TRBD1,CASSPQTGTGTEAFF,TGCGCCAGCAGCCCGCAGACAGGGACGGGCACTGAAGCTTTCTTT